This T cell receptor beta chain was obtained from a study of cytomegalovirus exposure and HLA in healthy donors (dated by TCRdb to about 2017). Some background on the complete study: An earlier analysis of some 620 of the donors reported about 280 Gb of sequence data and 100 million to 120 million unique TCR beta sequences obtained from about 200 million T cells. All discovery cohort repertoires had been generated using a single sequencing platform. The study profiled the T cell repertoires of approximately 700 subjects by immunosequencing and related them to cytomegalovirus serostatus. To predict cytomegalovirus infection status, the study brought together high-throughput TCR immunosequencing, statistical association of individual TCRs with disease status, and machine learning. On average, roughly 250,000 unique TCR beta nucleotide sequences were sequenced per donor among a few hundred genotyped donors of the cohort, with around 19% of those sequences being non-productive. An earlier analysis of approximately 580 of the donors used high-throughput TCR beta sequencing to judge whether each TCR beta V gene segment behaved as functional or pseudogenic. In addition to the first cohort of approximately 650 subjects, a separate validation cohort of 130 or so different subjects was used. An early release covering just under 650 HLA-typed donors comprised about 290 gigabases of sequencing data and 85 million or so unique TCR sequences. The genetic ancestry cluster associated with self-reported Caucasian donors included about four fifths of the 350 to 500 genotyped donors. The number of donors typed differed by locus, with roughly 629-640 for A, B, C, DRB1 and DQB1, around 520 for DQA1, under 610 for DPA1, and roughly 450 for DPB1. Because of strong linkage in the cohort, five DR-DQ haplotypes were treated as single units for association and clustering. The study aimed to test whether cataloging public T cell receptors could reveal signatures of past pathogen exposure. Donor age, sex, ethnicity and CMV serostatus were compiled together with the repertoire data. Rather than using new phenotypic data, the later analysis identified candidate immune exposures from TCR beta sequences and from how often those sequences occurred across donors. A later analysis re-examined previously published TCR beta repertoires from about 670 donors and added high-resolution HLA genotyping to investigate patterns of TCR occurrence. Class I and class II HLA loci were covered by the typing at four-digit resolution. In a later genetic analysis, genome-wide SNP genotypes for about 65% of the roughly 700 donors were used, and that subset was treated as a discovery cohort. What the research found in general, with its limitations: A later analysis found that most CMV-associated TCR beta chains appeared HLA-restricted, with HLA associations seemingly driven largely by CMV exposure. A later analysis reported that several top co-occurrence clusters appeared linked to parvovirus B19, influenza, CMV and Epstein-Barr virus. V-gene and J-gene trimming of TCR beta chains was associated with a missense DCLRE1C variant in a later genetic analysis, and the association was replicated in an independent cohort. Immune exposure information for the cohort was limited to CMV serostatus. A later analysis found that HLA-associated TCR beta chains were more clonally expanded and had lower generation probabilities than equally common non-associated chains. A later analysis associated approximately 17,000 TCR beta sequences with specific HLA alleles at a false discovery rate of 0.05. The cohort was sequenced for TCR beta chains only, and without alpha or paired-chain data the features that could be detected were limited. Linkage disequilibrium might explain the correlated functional status among segregating V segments, but an unknown experimental factor could not be excluded. Because counts were too low, around 18 rarely observed V segments, including chromosome 9 orphons, were left out of the earlier analysis of about 620 of the donors. A further reported finding was that TCR beta sequences accurately predicted the HLA-A and HLA-B alleles for most subjects in the first cohort. In a later analysis, the rate of TCR association differed among HLA loci, with DRB1 alleles having the most associated TCRs and HLA-C alleles having the fewest. Across donors, most TCR sequences were observed very rarely, whereas some public TCRs were present in many individuals. In an earlier analysis of 587 of the donors, most TCR beta V segments appeared in productive rearrangements about 87% or about 30% of the time, broadly matching IMGT annotations. A group of highly shared sequence variants was considered likely to be a technical artifact of the sequencing pipeline. Presence/absence analyses assumed roughly uniform sequencing depth across donors, an assumption that may not hold. A total of 150 or so TCR beta chains were listed by the study as associated with cytomegalovirus. The classifier was reported to diagnose cytomegalovirus status with high specificity and sensitivity in both the original and validation cohorts. Three of the identified cytomegalovirus-associated TCR beta chains were confirmed in vitro to be specific for cytomegalovirus antigens. Strong co-occurrence of HLA alleles, especially DR and DQ, made assigning TCR associations to individual alleles difficult. According to a later genetic analysis, donors in an Asian-associated ancestry cluster had fewer N-insertions in productive TCRs than the approximately 650-donor mean. Because some donors lacked HLA typing at each locus, the association tests relied only on the typed subset. The authors suggested that the approach could potentially be extended to other disease states and immunological phenotypes.

Note on this clone: Its antigen is unknown.

The cohort consisted of more than 650 healthy bone marrow donors. At the time of sampling, every cohort member was nominally healthy, though immune exposures that went unrecorded were likely present. The donor was CMV seronegative and belonged to the group of over 300 seronegative cohort members. A peripheral blood sample was provided by each donor, and peripheral blood mononuclear cells were used for TCR beta sequencing. The Qiagen DNeasy Blood Extraction Kit was used to extract genomic DNA from the blood cell samples. Library preparation employed the immunoSEQ multiplex PCR assay. A mixture of 60 forward primers for TCR Vbeta segments and 13 reverse primers for TCR Jbeta segments was used in the multiplex PCR. A multiplex PCR assay on genomic DNA amplified the CDR3 region of rearranged TCR beta genes. The amplified TCR beta libraries were sequenced on the Illumina HiSeq System as 87-base-pair reads. In the authors' own workflow: A later analysis tallied roughly 76 million unique TCR beta chains across the 666 repertoires, and about 10 million of those chains were shared by two or more donors. Raw reads were error-corrected and collapsed into unique sequences with a nearest-neighbor algorithm that merged closely related sequences to remove PCR and sequencing errors. V, D and J gene segments were assigned by aligning CDR3 sequences to IMGT reference sequences. For a sequence to be retained, a match of at least six nucleotides was required to both a V gene segment and a J gene segment. Rearrangements were classified as productive when the CDR3 lacked stop codons and remained in frame with V and J, and all other rearrangements were classified as non-productive. Following IMGT convention, CDR3 was defined as the stretch from the second conserved V-encoded cysteine to the conserved J-encoded phenylalanine. Sequences without an unambiguous match to a single V gene segment were excluded from the earlier analysis of about 630 of the donors. In an earlier analysis of several hundred of the donors, V segments were called functional above 56.7% productive rearrangements and were called segregating when the between-donor standard deviation exceeded 5%. A statistical classification framework was built for diagnosing cytomegalovirus status from the catalog of TCR beta chain sequences. A later analysis assigned V and J genes by comparing TCR nucleotide sequences with IMGT/GENE-DB human TR gene sequences. In a later analysis, CDR3 sequences and most-parsimonious VDJ recombination scenarios were assigned using the TCRdist pipeline. In a later analysis, each TCR beta chain was defined by its CDR3 amino acid sequence together with its V-gene family, and reads without a unique V-gene family were excluded. A later analysis removed several hundred highly shared, low-generation-probability nucleotide sequences to deal with suspected cross-contamination and a sequencing artifact. In a later analysis, a clonal expansion index was calculated for each public chain from normalized within-repertoire ranks of inferred template counts. A later analysis computed generation probabilities with a VDJ recombination model fitted to out-of-frame rearrangements, and checked the results against IGoR. In a later analysis, TCR-TCR, TCR-HLA and TCR-CMV co-occurrence was scored with hypergeometric tests, and a repertoire-size bias correction was applied to TCR pairs. To estimate false discovery rates, a later analysis permuted the HLA or CMV assignments 20 times. In a later analysis, co-occurring TCRs were grouped with DBSCAN, and TCRdist sequence similarity was added when clustering was performed within HLA-allele-positive subsets. Co-occurrence clustering excluded repertoires with fewer than 30,000 or more than 120,000 public chains, plus five with anomalous nucleotide sharing. TCRdb mirrors the immuneACCESS table, restricted to in-frame sequences. Some clones are absent from its copies; in checked studies, under half trace to an unresolved V gene, and the reason for the others is unknown. The V and J calls and the clone size are those of that table, but D and trimming were determined from the DNA. The sample table on file contains 150,000 or so clones. The top ten constitute under 2% of the sample.

The sequence was obtained from a woman between 45 and 65 years old in good health and CMV-seronegative. Sequenced material: PBMCs.

The DNA sequence is TGTGCCAGCAGTTCCACCGGACTAGCGGGAGGTTTCTTC. This encodes CASSSTGLAGGFF. The receptor chain draws on TRBV6-5 and TRBJ2-1; the central 14 bases match TRBD2. Clipping removes 4 bases from V and 16 bases from J, with 6 as the unmatched junction base count. The germline V gene provides CDR1 MNHEY and CDR2 SVGAGI. From the cysteine through the phenylalanine, the CDR3 covers 13 amino acids. CDR3 DNA is the only sequence kept; it has 39 bases, read in frame from the first base.